The present T cell receptor beta chain was sequenced within a study of cytomegalovirus exposure and HLA in healthy donors. Method: immunoSEQ multiplex PCR; TCRdb's copy keeps in-frame clones and lacks some. The sample consists of about 150,000 clones, just over 90% of them appearing once. The CDR3 loop spans 15 amino acids. Germline CDR1 reads SGHNT; CDR2 reads YYREEE (reference sequence). The V end was cut by 2 bases, the J end by 0 bases, with 8 bases between. The chain carries TRBV5-4 and TRBJ2-2, with a weak D call TRBD2 (5 bases). The receptor comes from a man aged 18 to 29 in good health and CMV-seronegative. Sequencing was done on a sample of PBMCs. DNA for the CDR3: TGTGCCAGCAGCTTAGTTAGCGCGAACACCGGGGAGCTGTTTTTT. Amino acids: CASSLVSANTGELFF.